This entry describes one T cell receptor (beta chain). The source of the sample is a study of blood T cell repertoires in COVID-19. In the source study's methods: Amplifying reference gene primers gave estimates of nucleated cell counts. Some clones are missing from TCRdb's copy, which holds only in-frame ones; the method was immunoSEQ multiplex PCR. The V and J calls and clone size were taken over from that table, and D and trimming were inferred from the DNA. The profile shows 140,000 to 150,000 clones, 85% to 90% of them singletons. The trim removed 3 bases at V and 13 bases at J, leaving 17 bases unmatched. The CDR3 is 16 residues long. CDR1 and CDR2 (germline): DFQATT, SNEGSKA (reference sequence). In assigning cohorts, the study relied on participant-reported clinical history.

This receptor was taken from a woman in her twenties or thirties with acute COVID-19. V gene TRBV20-1 combines with J gene TRBJ1-4; 10 bases fit TRBD1. The sample taken for sequencing was PBMCs or T cells enriched from blood (not recorded which). The CDR3 DNA follows: TGCAGTGCTAGTATCCCGGGACAGGGGTCGGGAATGGGACTGTTTTTT. Residues: CSASIPGQGSGMGLFF.